This T cell receptor beta chain came from a study of shared clonotypes between healthy human individuals. This CDR3 has 15 amino acids. V dropped 6 bases and J dropped 1 base, with 13 bases sitting between them. CDR1 is MNHNS, CDR2 SASEGT, per germline. TCRdb's copy holds only in-frame clones and misses some; the assay was immunoSEQ multiplex PCR. The table records roughly 2.2 million clones, approximately 90% of them present only once. J is TRBJ2-1 and V is TRBV6-1, with D uncertain. This TCR was recovered from a man aged 18 to 30 in good health. Some clones in this sample may be carry-over from other donors' samples. Material for sequencing was naive CD4+ T cells from PBMCs. This sample's subset: CD45RA+ positively selected. The chain's CDR3 is CASRDRGVSYNEQFF. The CDR3 DNA is TGTGCCAGCAGAGATAGAGGAGTTTCCTACAATGAGCAGTTCTTC.